Each of the 10 T cell receptor beta chains below was sequenced from the same sample in a study of T cells in Graves' hyperthyroidism and ophthalmopathy. Amplification yielded TCR beta CDR3 regions, with RNA transcripts as the source. The primer set for the first-round RT-PCR of the TCR CDR3 was HTBI. MiXCR, applied by TCRdb to the multiplex PCR reads, yields one record per CDR3 protein. This table has 530,000 or so distinct CDR3 sequences, roughly 24% appearing once. Sequencing was carried out using blood. These receptors were collected from a woman aged 25 to 39 with Graves' ophthalmopathy.

This clonotype was counted between two and nine times. A junction boundary mismatches the germline segment, possibly from a read error. This sequence joins TRBV28 and TRBJ1-1, with 8 nucleotides matching TRBD1. CDR3 length: 15 amino acids. Germline lookup yields CDR1 MDHEN and CDR2 SYDVKM. The CDR3 coding sequence is TGTGCCAGCGAGGGGACAGGAAAGGACCACACTGAATCTTTCTTT. It codes for CASEGTGKDHTESFF.

The chain recombines TRBV30 with TRBJ1-5; D not resolved. The CDR3 spans 13 residues. Germline V gene data show CDR1 as GTSNPN and CDR2 as SVGIG (reference sequence). V was clipped by 0 bases and J by 6 bases, with 9 bases between them. The CDR3 region has the DNA TGTGCCTGGAGTGTAGTCGTGGGTCAGCCCCAGCATTTT. The encoded protein is CAWSVVVGQPQHF. Full variable domain (remainder filled in from reference TRBV30 and TRBJ1-5): SQTIHQWPATLVQPVGSPLSLECTVEGTSNPNLYWYRQAAGRGLQLLFYSVGIGQISSEVPQNLSASRPQDRQFILSSKKLLLSDSGFYLCAWSVVVGQPQHFGDGTRLSIL.

This clonotype has a handful of counts. This rearrangement joins TRBV28 to TRBJ1-1; D not resolved. Trimming stripped 6 bases from V and 3 bases from J, with 11 bases between. Per germline, CDR1 MDHEN and CDR2 SYDVKM. The CDR3 consists of 13 residues. CDR3 amino acids: CASSPGGHTEAFF. The CDR3 DNA is TGTGCCAGCAGCCCCGGAGGCCACACTGAAGCTTTCTTT.

The chain links TRBV20-1 to TRBJ2-5; TRBD2 agrees at 8 bases. V shed 0 bases and J 2 bases; nucleotides not matched to a gene: 8. This CDR3 region has 16 residues. CDR1 and CDR2 from the germline V gene are DFQATT and SNEGSKA (reference sequence). The CDR3 sequence: CSARDLPGGLQETQYF. The DNA of the CDR3 is TGCAGTGCTAGAGATCTCCCGGGGGGGCTTCAAGAGACCCAGTACTTC.

This clonotype turned up a few times. This chain links TRBV12-3 or TRBV12-4 with TRBJ1-2; TRBD1 matches at 8 bases. The CDR3 sequence is 14 residues long. V lost 7 bases, J lost 6 bases, and 10 bases stayed unmatched. Here the CDR3 reads CASTLTGGANGYTF. The CDR3 nucleotides are TGTGCCAGCACCCTTACAGGGGGGGCTAATGGCTACACCTTC.

The V gene is TRBV7-2, the J gene TRBJ1-2; 10 nucleotides line up with TRBD1. The CDR3 is 15 residues long. V shed 5 bases and J 3 bases; nucleotides not matched to a gene: 6. Looked up from germline, CDR1 is SGHTA and CDR2 is FQGNSA. The CDR3 DNA is TGTGCCAGCAGCGAATTGACAGGGGGCGACTATGGCTACACCTTC. Its protein is CASSELTGGDYGYTF.

The chain recombines TRBV7-2 with TRBJ2-7; D ambiguous. V lost 2 bases to trimming and J lost 2 bases, with 10 bases between them. This CDR3 region has 14 residues. Germline CDR1 reads SGHTA; CDR2 reads FQGNSA. The CDR3 coding sequence is TGTACCAGCAGCTTAAACTATTATACCTACGAGCAGTACTTC. Translation: CTSSLNYYTYEQYF.

The chain is built from TRBV2 and TRBJ2-5; the D is unclear. Germline lookup yields CDR1 SNHLY and CDR2 FYNNEI. The CDR3 length is 13 residues. The V and J ends lost 7 bases and 3 bases respectively, with 12 bases between them. CDR3 in amino acids: CASTRIGKETQYF. CDR3 bases: TGTGCCAGCACTAGGATCGGCAAAGAGACCCAGTACTTC.

This clonotype was recorded at least ten times. The CDR3 sequence: CASSLGTWEETQYF. Written as DNA, the CDR3 is TGTGCCAGCAGCTTAGGCACATGGGAAGAGACCCAGTACTTC. V is TRBV11-2 and J is TRBJ2-5, with D uncertain. V was shortened by 1 base and J by 3 bases, with 9 bases between the two germline ends. CDR3 length: 14 amino acids. Germline V gene data show CDR1 as SGHAT and CDR2 as FQNNGV.

This chain links TRBV4-1 with TRBJ2-2; either TRBD1 or TRBD2 may supply D (5 bases each). In germline, CDR1 is MGHRA, CDR2 YSYEKL. Trimming took 0 bases from V and 6 from J, leaving 8 bases between them. This CDR3 comprises 14 residues. CDR3 coding DNA: TGCGCCAGCAGCCAAGATGGGGGTGCCGGGGAGCTGTTTTTT. Encoded protein: CASSQDGGAGELFF.